The clone carrying this T cell receptor (beta chain) was counted only a few times. The data were obtained in a study of blood T cell repertoires in COVID-19. V dropped 2 bases and J dropped 0; count of bases not matched to a gene: 6. Germline V gene sequence: CDR1 SGHTA, CDR2 FQGNSA. This CDR3 region has 17 residues. The data were produced by immunoSEQ multiplex PCR, yet TCRdb's version contains in-frame clones alone and is incomplete. This sample carries some 240,000 clones, approximately 80% of them seen once, and the ten largest clones take roughly 12%. The specimen was peripheral blood. This sequence joins TRBV7-2 and TRBJ1-3; 8 bases agree with TRBD1. The origin of this receptor is a human donor in a cohort sampled during active COVID-19. CDR3 residues: CASSLQGALNSGNTIYF. The CDR3 coding sequence is TGTGCCAGCAGCTTACAGGGGGCCCTGAACTCTGGAAACACCATATATTTT.